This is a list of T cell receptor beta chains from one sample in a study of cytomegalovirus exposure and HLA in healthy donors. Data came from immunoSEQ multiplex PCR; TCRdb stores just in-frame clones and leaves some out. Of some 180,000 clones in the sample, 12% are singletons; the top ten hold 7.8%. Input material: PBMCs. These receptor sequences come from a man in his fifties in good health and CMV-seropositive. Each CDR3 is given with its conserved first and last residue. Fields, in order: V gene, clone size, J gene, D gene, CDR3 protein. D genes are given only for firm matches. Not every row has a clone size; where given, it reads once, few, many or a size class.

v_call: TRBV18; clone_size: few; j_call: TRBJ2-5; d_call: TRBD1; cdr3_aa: CASSPRQGQETQYF
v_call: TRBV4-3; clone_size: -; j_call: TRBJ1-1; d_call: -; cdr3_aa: CASSQTQANTEAFF
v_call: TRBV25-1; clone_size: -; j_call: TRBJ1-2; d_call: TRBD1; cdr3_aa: CATSGQMNYGYTF
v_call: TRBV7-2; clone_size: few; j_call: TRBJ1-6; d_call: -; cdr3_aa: CASSLEGGSWAPLHF
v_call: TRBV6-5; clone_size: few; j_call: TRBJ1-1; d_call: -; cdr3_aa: CASSYSQVNTEAFF
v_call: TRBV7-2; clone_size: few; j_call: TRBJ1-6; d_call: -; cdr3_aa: CASSLDGLPGSLHF
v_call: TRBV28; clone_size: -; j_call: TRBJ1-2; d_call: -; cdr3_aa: CASSLPGRGYTF
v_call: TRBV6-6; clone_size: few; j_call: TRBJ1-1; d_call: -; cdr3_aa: CASSYSTAGTEAFF
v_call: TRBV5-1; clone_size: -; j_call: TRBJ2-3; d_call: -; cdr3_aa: CASSVSGVRTDTQYF
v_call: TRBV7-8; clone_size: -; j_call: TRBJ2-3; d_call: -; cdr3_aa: CASSSGLGWDTQYF
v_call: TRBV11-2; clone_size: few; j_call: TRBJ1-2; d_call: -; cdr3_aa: CASSSPGVGGYTF
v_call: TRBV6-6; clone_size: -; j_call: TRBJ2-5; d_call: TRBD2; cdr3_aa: CASGSGGFQETQYF
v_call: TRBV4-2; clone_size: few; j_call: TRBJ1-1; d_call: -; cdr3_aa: CASSQEVGGYTEAFF
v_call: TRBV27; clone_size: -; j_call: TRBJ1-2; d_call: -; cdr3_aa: CASSLSRAGAYGYTF
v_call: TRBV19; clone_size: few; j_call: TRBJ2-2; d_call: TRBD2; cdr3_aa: CASSRGGGRLAANTGELFF
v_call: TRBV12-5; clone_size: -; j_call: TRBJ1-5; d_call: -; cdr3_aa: CASAPSGGNQPQHF
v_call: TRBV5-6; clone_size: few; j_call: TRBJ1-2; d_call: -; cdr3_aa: CASSLVRGLYGYTF
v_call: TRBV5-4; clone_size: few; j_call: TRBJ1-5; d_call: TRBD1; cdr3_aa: CASSFDRGENQPQHF
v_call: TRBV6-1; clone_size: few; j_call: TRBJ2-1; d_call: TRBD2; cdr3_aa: CASRTSGGPNEQFF
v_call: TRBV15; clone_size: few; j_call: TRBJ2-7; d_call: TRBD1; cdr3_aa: CATSSRQGPHEQYF
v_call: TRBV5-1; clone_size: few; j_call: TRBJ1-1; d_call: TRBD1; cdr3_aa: CASSRDRVNTEAFF
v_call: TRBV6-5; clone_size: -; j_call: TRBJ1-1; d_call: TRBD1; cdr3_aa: CASSLQGKNTEAFF
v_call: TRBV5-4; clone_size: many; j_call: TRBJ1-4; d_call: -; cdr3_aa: CASSFSTNEKLFF
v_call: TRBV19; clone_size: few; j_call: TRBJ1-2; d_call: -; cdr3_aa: CASSLRANYGYTF
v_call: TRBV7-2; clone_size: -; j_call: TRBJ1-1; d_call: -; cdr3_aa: CASSFVSGVNTEAFF
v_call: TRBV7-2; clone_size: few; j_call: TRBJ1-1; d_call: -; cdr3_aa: CASSPGPHGSTEAFF
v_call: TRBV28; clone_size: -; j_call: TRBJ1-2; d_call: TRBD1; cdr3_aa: CASSEDRPWGYTF
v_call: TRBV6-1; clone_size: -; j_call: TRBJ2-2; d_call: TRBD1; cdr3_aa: CASSVDRGTGELFF
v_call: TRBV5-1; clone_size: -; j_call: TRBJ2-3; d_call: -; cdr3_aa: CASSLAISTDTQYF